This T cell receptor beta chain was recovered during a study of shared clonotypes between healthy human individuals. Study-wide background: Serving as donors were a couple of women and a few men, whose ages spanned 18 to 49. Study observations and caveats: Clonotype sharing among donors likely depends on sequencing depth.

At least ten counts were recorded for this clone. The antigen remains undetermined. This CDR3 comprises 15 residues. Germline V lookup: CDR1 SGHTA, CDR2 FQGTGA. With 2 bases removed from V and 0 bases from J, the gap between germline ends came to 9 bases. This was a deep-level run. Per the study methods: There were no quality scores in the junction-only immunoSEQ sequences, so filtering differed. Using immunoSEQ multiplex PCR, the repertoire was profiled, and TCRdb retains in-frame clones only, with some absent. V and J calls and clone size are copied from that table; D and trimming were computed from the DNA. The data contain fewer than 600,000 clones, approximately 79% of them seen just once; the ten biggest clones take up roughly 13%.

The chain is built from TRBV7-3 and TRBJ2-3; D remains unclear. The sequenced sample was PBMCs. This clonotype originated in a woman between 40 and 50 years old in good health. Some clones in this sample may be carry-over from other donors' samples. CDR3 region: CASSLRWGSTDTQYF. The DNA for the CDR3 is TGTGCCAGCAGCTTACGGTGGGGTAGCACAGATACGCAGTATTTT.